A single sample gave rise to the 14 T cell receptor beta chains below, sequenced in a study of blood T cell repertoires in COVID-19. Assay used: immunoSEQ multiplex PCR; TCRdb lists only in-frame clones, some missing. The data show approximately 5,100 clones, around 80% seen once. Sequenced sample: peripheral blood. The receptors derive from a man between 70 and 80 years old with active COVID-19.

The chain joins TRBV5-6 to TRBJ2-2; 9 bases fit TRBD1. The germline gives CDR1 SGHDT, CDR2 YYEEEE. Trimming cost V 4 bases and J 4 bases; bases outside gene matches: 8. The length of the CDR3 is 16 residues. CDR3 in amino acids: CASSLLDRGGTGELFF. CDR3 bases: TGTGCCAGCAGCCTACTGGACAGGGGAGGCACCGGGGAGCTGTTTTTT.

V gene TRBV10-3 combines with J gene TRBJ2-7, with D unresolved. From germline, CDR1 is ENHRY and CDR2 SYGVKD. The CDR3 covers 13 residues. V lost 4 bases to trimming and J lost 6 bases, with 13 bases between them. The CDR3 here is CAISVQTSGEQYF. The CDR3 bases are TGTGCCATCAGTGTCCAAACCTCCGGCGAGCAGTACTTC.

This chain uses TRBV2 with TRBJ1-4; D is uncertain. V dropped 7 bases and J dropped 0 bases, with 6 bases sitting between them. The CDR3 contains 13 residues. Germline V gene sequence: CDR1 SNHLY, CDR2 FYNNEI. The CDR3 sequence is CASILTTNEKLFF. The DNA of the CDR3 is TGTGCCAGCATTTTAACAACTAATGAAAAACTGTTTTTT.

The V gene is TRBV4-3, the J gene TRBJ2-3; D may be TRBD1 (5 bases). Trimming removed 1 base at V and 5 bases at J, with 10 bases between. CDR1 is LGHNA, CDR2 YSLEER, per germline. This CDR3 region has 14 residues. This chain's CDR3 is CASSQVGAGDTQYF. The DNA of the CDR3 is TGCGCCAGCAGCCAAGTTGGGGCTGGAGATACGCAGTATTTT.

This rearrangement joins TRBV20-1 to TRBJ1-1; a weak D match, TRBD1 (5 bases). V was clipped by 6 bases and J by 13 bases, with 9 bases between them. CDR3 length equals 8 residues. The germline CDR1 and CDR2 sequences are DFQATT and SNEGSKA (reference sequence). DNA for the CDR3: TGCAGTGCGAAAGACAGTTTCTTT. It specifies CSAKDSFF.

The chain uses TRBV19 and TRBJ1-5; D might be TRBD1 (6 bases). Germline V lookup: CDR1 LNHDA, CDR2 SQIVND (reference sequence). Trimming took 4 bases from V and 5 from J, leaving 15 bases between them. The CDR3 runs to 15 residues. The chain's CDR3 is CASSTPPGADQPQHF. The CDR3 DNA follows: TGTGCCAGTAGTACCCCGCCAGGGGCCGATCAGCCCCAGCATTTT.

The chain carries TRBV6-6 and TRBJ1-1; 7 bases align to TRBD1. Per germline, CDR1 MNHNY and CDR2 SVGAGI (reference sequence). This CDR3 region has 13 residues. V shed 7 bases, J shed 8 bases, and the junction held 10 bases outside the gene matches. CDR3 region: CASTRQGTHEAFF. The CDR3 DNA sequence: TGTGCCAGCACCCGACAGGGTACCCACGAAGCTTTCTTT.

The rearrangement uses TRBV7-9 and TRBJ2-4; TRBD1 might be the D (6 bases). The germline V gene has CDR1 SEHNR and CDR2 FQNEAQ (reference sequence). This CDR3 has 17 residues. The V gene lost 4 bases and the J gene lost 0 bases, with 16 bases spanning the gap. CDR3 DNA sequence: TGTGCCAGCAGCTCCCCGACAGGTTCCCTAGCCAAAAACATTCAGTACTTC. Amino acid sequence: CASSSPTGSLAKNIQYF.

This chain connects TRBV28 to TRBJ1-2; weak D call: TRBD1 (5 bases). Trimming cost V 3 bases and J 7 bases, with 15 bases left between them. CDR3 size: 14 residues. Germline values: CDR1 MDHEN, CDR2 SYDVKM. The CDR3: CASSLVGTGGGYTF. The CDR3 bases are TGTGCCAGCAGTTTGGTGGGCACCGGGGGTGGCTACACCTTC.

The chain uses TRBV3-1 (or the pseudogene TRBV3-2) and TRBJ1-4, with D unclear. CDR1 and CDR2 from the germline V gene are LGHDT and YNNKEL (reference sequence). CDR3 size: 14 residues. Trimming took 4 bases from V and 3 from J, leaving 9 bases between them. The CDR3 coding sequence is TGTGCCAGCAGCCCTATCTTCCCTAATGAAAAACTGTTTTTT. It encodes CASSPIFPNEKLFF.

DNA of the CDR3: TGTGCCAGCAAATCTAGCGGGGGGGAGTTCTTC. This translates into CASKSSGGEFF. The chain is built from TRBV12-3 or TRBV12-4 and TRBJ2-1; 12 positions match TRBD2. V gave up 7 bases and J gave up 14 bases; unmatched junction bases: 3. The CDR3 is made up of 11 amino acids.

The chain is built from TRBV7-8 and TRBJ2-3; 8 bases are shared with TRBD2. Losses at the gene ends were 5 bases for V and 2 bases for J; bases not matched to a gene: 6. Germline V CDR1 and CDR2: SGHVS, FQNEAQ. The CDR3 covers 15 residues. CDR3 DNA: TGTGCCAGCAGCCCTGGCGGGGGGTTCACAGATACGCAGTATTTT. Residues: CASSPGGGFTDTQYF.

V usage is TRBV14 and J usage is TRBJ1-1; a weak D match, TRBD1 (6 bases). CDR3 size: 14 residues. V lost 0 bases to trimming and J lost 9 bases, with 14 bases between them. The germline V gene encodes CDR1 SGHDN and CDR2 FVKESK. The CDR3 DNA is TGTGCCAGCAGCCAAGAATGGGGGGGCCTAAAAGCTTTCTTT. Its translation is CASSQEWGGLKAFF. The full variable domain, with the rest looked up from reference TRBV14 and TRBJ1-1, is EAGVTQFPSHSVIEKGQTVTLRCDPISGHDNLYWYRRVMGKEIKFLLHFVKESKQDESGMPNNRFLAERTGGTYSTLKVQPAELEDSGVYFCASSQEWGGLKAFFGQGTRLTVV.

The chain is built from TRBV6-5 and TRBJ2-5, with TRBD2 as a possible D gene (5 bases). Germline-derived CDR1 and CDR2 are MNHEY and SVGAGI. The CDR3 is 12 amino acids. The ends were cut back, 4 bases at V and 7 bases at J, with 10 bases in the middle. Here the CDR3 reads CASSFGDGTQYF. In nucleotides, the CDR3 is TGTGCCAGCAGTTTCGGGGATGGGACCCAGTACTTC.